This record covers a single TCR beta chain. The antigen is undetermined. From the reads, TCRdb called clonotypes with MiXCR, one entry per CDR3 protein. The sample has more than 20,000 distinct CDR3 sequences, over 55% seen once. This CDR3 spans 13 amino acids. The V gene end was trimmed by 3 bases and the J gene end by 3 bases; junction bases not matched to a gene: 2. This record comes from a study of type 1 regulatory T cells. Overall study: T-allo10 is an in vitro-generated, Tr1-enriched CD4 T cell product specific for alloantigen.

Graft donor-derived T-allo10 cells were described as host-alloantigen-specific, anergic, and alloantigen-specifically suppressive. The receptor's source is a human donor in good health. Sequenced material: cultured T cells, either the whole culture or a sorted T cell fraction (not recorded which). Subset defined: Tr1-enriched cell product generated in vitro against host alloantigens. The chain has TRBV12-3 or TRBV12-4 and TRBJ2-7; 7 positions agree with TRBD1. CDR3 coding DNA: TGTGCCAGCAGTTTCGGGGACAGCTACGAGCAGTACTTC. The encoded protein is CASSFGDSYEQYF.